This T cell receptor (beta chain) was identified during a study of control samples from healthy donors and cancer patients. Some clones are missing from TCRdb's copy, which holds only in-frame ones; the method was immunoSEQ multiplex PCR. This sample has 80,000 to 100,000 clones; roughly 88% occur once, and the top ten carry 14%. Trimming removed 5 bases at V and 4 bases at J, with 15 bases between. Germline values: CDR1 SGHVS, CDR2 FQNEAQ. This CDR3 is built from 14 residues. The V call is TRBV7-8, the J call TRBJ2-7, with TRBD1 as a possible D gene (6 bases). The TCR comes from a man aged 25 to 45 in good health. Sequencing was done on a sample of blood. The CDR3 is CASSQFGTQYEQYF. In DNA form, the CDR3 reads TGTGCCAGCAGCCAATTTGGGACACAATACGAGCAGTACTTC. Combining the CDR3 with reference TRBV7-8 and TRBJ2-7 gives the whole variable domain GAGVSQSPRYKVAKRGQDVALRCDPISGHVSLFWYQQALGQGPEFLTYFQNEAQLDKSGLPSDRFFAERPEGSVSTLKIQRTQQEDSAVYLCASSQFGTQYEQYFGPGTRLTVT.